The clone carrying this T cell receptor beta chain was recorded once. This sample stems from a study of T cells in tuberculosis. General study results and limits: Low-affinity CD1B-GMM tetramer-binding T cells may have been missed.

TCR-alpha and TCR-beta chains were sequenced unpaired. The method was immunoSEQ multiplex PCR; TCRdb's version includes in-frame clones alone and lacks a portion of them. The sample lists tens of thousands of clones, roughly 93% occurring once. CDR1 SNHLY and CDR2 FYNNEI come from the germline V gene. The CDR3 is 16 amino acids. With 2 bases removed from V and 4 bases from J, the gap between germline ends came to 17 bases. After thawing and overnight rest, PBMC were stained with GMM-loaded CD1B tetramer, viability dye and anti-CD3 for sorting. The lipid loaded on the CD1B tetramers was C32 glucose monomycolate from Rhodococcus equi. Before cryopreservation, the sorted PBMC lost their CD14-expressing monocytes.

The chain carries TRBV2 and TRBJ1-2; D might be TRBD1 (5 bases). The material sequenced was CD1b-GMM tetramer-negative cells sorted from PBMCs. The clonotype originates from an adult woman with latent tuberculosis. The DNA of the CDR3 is TGTGCCAGCAGTGAAATGGCGACAGCCCGGCCCTATGGCTACACCTTC. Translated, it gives CASSEMATARPYGYTF.